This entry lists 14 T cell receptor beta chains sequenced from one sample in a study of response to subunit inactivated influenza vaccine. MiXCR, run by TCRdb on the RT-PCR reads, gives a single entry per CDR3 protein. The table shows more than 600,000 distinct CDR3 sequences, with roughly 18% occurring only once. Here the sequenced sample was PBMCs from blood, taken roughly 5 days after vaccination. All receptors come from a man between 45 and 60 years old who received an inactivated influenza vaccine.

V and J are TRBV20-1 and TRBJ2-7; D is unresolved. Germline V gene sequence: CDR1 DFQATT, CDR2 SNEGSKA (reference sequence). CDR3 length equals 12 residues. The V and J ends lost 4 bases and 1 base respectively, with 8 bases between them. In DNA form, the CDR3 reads TGCAGTGCTAACTTCGGGTCCTACGAGCAGTACTTC. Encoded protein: CSANFGSYEQYF.

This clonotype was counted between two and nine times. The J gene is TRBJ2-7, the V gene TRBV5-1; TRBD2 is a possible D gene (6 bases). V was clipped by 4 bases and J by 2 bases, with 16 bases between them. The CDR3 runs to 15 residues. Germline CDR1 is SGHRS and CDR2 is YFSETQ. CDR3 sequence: CASSPDAGRPYEQYF. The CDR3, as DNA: TGCGCCAGCAGCCCCGATGCAGGGAGGCCCTACGAGCAGTACTTC.

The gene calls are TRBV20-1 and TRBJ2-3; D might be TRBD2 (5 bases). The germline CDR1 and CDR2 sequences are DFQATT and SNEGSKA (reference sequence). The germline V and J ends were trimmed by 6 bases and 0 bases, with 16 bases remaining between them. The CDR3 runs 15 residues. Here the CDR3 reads CSAKRAAPSTDTQYF. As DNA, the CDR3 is TGCAGTGCAAAGAGGGCAGCCCCTAGCACAGATACGCAGTATTTT.

CDR3 amino acids: CASSKGRSSSYEQYF. CDR3 coding DNA: TGTGCCAGCAGCAAGGGACGGTCAAGCTCCTACGAGCAGTACTTC. The genes are TRBV7-8 and TRBJ2-7, with D possibly being TRBD1 or TRBD2 (5 bases each). Trimming removed 5 bases at V and 0 bases at J, with 14 bases between. Germline-derived CDR1 and CDR2 are SGHVS and FQNEAQ. This CDR3 spans 15 amino acids. The variable domain in full, completed from reference TRBV7-8 and TRBJ2-7, reads GAGVSQSPRYKVAKRGQDVALRCDPISGHVSLFWYQQALGQGPEFLTYFQNEAQLDKSGLPSDRFFAERPEGSVSTLKIQRTQQEDSAVYLCASSKGRSSSYEQYFGPGTRLTVT.

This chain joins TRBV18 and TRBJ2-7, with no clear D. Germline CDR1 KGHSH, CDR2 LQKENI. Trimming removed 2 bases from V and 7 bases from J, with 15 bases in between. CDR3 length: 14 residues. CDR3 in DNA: TGTGCCAGCTCACCAAGGTCAGACGCGGAAGAGCAGTACTTC. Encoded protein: CASSPRSDAEEQYF. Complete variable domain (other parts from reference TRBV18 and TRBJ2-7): NAGVMQNPRHLVRRRGQEARLRCSPMKGHSHVYWYRQLPEEGLKFMVYLQKENIIDESGMPKERFSAEFPKEGPSILRIQQVVRGDSAAYFCASSPRSDAEEQYFGPGTRLTVT.

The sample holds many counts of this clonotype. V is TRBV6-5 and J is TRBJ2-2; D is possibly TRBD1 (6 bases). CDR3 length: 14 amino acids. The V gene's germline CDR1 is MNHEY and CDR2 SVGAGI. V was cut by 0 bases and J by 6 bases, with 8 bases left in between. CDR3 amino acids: CASSYSTGAGELFF. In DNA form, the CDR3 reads TGTGCCAGCAGTTACTCGACAGGTGCCGGGGAGCTGTTTTTT.

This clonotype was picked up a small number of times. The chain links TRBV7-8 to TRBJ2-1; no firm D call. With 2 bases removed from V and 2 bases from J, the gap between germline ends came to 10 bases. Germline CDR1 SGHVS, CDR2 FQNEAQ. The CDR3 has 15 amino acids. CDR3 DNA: TGTGCCAGCAGCTTAACAAGTGTCACCTACAATGAGCAGTTCTTC. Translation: CASSLTSVTYNEQFF. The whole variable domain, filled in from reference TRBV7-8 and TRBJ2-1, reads GAGVSQSPRYKVAKRGQDVALRCDPISGHVSLFWYQQALGQGPEFLTYFQNEAQLDKSGLPSDRFFAERPEGSVSTLKIQRTQQEDSAVYLCASSLTSVTYNEQFFGPGTRLTVL.

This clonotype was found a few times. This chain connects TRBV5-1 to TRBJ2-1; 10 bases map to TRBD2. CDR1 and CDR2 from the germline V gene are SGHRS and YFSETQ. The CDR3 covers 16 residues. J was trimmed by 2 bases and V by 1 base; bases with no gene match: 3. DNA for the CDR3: TGCGCCAGCAGCTTGACTAGCGGGAAGACCTACAATGAGCAGTTCTTC. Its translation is CASSLTSGKTYNEQFF.

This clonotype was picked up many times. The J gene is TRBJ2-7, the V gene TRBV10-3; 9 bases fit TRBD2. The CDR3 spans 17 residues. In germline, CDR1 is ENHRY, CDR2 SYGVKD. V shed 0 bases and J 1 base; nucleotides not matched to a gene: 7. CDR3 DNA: TGTGCCATCAGTGAGTCTCTAGCGGGACCGAAGTCCTACGAGCAGTACTTC. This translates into CAISESLAGPKSYEQYF.

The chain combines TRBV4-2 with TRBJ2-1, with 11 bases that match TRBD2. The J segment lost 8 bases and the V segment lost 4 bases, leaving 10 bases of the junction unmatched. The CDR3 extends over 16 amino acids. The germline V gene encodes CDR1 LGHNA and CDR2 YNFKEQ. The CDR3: CASSPGLAAKVYEQFF. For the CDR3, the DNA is TGTGCCAGCAGCCCGGGACTAGCGGCAAAAGTTTATGAGCAGTTCTTC.

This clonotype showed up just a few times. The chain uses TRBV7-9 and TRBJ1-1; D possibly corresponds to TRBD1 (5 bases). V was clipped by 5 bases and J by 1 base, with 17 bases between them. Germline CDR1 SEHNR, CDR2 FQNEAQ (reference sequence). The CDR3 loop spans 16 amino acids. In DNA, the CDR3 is TGTGCCAGCAGCCCCGGGCTGGGGCCCTCGAACACTGAAGCTTTCTTT. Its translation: CASSPGLGPSNTEAFF.

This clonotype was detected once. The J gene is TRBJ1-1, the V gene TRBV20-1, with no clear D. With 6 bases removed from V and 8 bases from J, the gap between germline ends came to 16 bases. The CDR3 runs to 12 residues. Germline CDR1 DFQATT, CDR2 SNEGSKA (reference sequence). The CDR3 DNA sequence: TGCAGTGCCCCGGACTCCGGAAGGGAAGCTTTCTTT. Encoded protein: CSAPDSGREAFF.

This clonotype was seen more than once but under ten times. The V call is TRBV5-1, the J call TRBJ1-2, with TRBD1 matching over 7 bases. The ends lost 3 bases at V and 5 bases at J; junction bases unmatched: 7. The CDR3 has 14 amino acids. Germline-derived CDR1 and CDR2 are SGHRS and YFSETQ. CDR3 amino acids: CASSSGQASYGYTF. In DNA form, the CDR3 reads TGCGCCAGCAGCTCCGGACAGGCATCATATGGCTACACCTTC.

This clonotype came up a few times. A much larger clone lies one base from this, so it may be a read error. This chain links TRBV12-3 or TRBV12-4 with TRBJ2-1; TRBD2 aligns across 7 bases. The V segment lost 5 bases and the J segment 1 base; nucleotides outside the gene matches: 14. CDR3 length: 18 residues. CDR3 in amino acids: CASSPGLSGGLSYNEQFF. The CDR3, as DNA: TGTGCCAGCAGTCCGGGACTATCGGGAGGTCTGTCCTACAATGAGCAGTTCTTC.